This T cell receptor beta chain was observed in a study of cytomegalovirus exposure and HLA in healthy donors. Among the donors, all were healthy bone marrow donors. Of note for this clone: Its antigen is currently unknown.

Broader study findings: Per a later analysis, HLA-associated TCR beta chains showed more clonal expansion than other, equally common TCR beta chains. Data from an earlier analysis indicated that most TCR beta V segments were productive either about 90% or about 30% of the time.

This PCR relied on a set of 60 Vbeta primers and 13 Jbeta primers. Assay: immunoSEQ multiplex PCR; the TCRdb copy retains only in-frame clones and omits some. The data hold 65,000 to 95,000 clones, with 60% to 85% observed a single time. The specimen was PBMCs. The TCR sequence derives from a man between 70 and 80 years old in good health and CMV-seronegative.

In DNA, the CDR3 is TGTGCCAGCAGCTCGATGACAGGAGTTAACACTGAAGCTTTCTTT. Protein sequence: CASSSMTGVNTEAFF. The chain combines TRBV7-2 with TRBJ1-1; TRBD1 might be the D (6 bases). CDR1 and CDR2 (germline): SGHTA, FQGNSA. Trimming stripped 4 bases from V and 2 bases from J, with 14 bases between. The CDR3 spans 15 residues.